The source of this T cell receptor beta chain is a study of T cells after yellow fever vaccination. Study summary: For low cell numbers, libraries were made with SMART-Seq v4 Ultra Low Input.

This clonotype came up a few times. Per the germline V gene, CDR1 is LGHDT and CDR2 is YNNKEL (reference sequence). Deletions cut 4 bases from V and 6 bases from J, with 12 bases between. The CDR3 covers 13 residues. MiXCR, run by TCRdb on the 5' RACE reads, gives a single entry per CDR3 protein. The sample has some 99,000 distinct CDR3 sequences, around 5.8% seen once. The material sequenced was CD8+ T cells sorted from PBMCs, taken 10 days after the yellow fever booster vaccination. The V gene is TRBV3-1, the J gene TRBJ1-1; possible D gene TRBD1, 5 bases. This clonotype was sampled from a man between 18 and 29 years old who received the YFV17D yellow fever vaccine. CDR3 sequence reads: CASSPSGSPEAFF. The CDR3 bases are TGTGCCAGCAGCCCCTCAGGGTCCCCTGAAGCTTTCTTT.